This TCR beta chain was identified in a study of T cells in narcolepsy. About the research overall: Enrolled donors included narcolepsy type 1 or type 2 patients and healthy controls.

Libraries were prepared by immunoSEQ multiplex PCR; TCRdb keeps only in-frame clonotypes and omits some of them. The sample shows 15,000 or so clones, 72% of them seen only once. There are a few counts of this clone. Its antigen remains unknown. Germline CDR1 reads SNHLY; CDR2 reads FYNNEI. Trimming shortened V by 6 bases and J by 8 bases, and 20 bases separated the two germline ends. CDR3 length equals 15 residues. Findings and limits, study-wide: HCRT-specific and TRIB2-specific autoreactive clonotypes appeared among same-patient CSF and blood CD4+ clonotypes. Blood of same and different patients, but not healthy controls, reportedly held recurring autoreactive clonotypes.

The clonotype originates from a human donor with narcolepsy. Sequencing input: CD45RA- memory CD8+ T cells from PBMCs. This chain joins TRBV2 and TRBJ2-1; D is undetermined. The CDR3 spells CASRTRALNGDEQFF. Written as DNA, the CDR3 is TGTGCCAGCAGGACTCGGGCCCTCAATGGGGATGAGCAGTTCTTC.